A single sample gave rise to the 19 T cell receptor beta chains below, sequenced in a study of blood T cell repertoires in COVID-19. Sequenced by immunoSEQ multiplex PCR; TCRdb stores in-frame clones only, minus some. The sample lists hundreds of thousands of clones; 80% to 90% were seen once. Sequencing was done on a sample of peripheral blood. The source of these receptors is a woman aged 80 or over with active or convalescent COVID-19.

This clone was recorded a few times. Other DNA sequences of this sample code for an identical CDR3. The V gene is TRBV5-1, the J gene TRBJ1-2; TRBD1 is a possible D gene (6 bases). The CDR3 runs 14 residues. Trimming cost V 0 bases and J 0 bases, with 6 bases left between them. From germline, CDR1 is SGHRS and CDR2 YFSETQ. In DNA, the CDR3 is TGCGCCAGCAGCTTGGGGGACACTAACTATGGCTACACCTTC. Its protein is CASSLGDTNYGYTF.

The rearrangement links TRBV12-3 or TRBV12-4 to TRBJ1-5; weak D call: TRBD1 (5 bases). Deletions cut 7 bases from V and 6 bases from J, with 13 bases between. This CDR3 contains 13 residues. The CDR3 nucleotides are TGTGCCAGCAAACCAGGGATAGGTCAGCCCCAGCATTTT. Translating gives CASKPGIGQPQHF.

This chain joins TRBV10-2 and TRBJ1-2; a weak D match, TRBD1 (5 bases). Germline CDR1 and CDR2: WSHSY and SAAADI. The CDR3 contains 20 residues. With 2 bases removed from V and 4 bases from J, the gap between germline ends came to 29 bases. The CDR3 region has the DNA TGCGCCAGCAGTGAGGGTCTAGAGCCGGGACTAGGAGTAACTTTCTATGGCTACACCTTC. Translation: CASSEGLEPGLGVTFYGYTF.

This sequence joins TRBV6-2 or TRBV6-3 and TRBJ1-1; D not certain. The V end lost 2 bases, the J end lost 1 base, and 5 bases lay between the germline ends. Looked up from germline, CDR1 is MNHEY and CDR2 is SVGEGT. The length of the CDR3 is 13 residues. The CDR3 DNA sequence: TGTGCCAGCAGTTACCCGTCGAACACTGAAGCTTTCTTT. Its translation is CASSYPSNTEAFF.

The genes are TRBV30 and TRBJ2-2; tentatively, D is TRBD1 (6 bases). From germline, CDR1 is GTSNPN and CDR2 SVGIG (reference sequence). The CDR3 is made up of 14 amino acids. CDR3 in amino acids: CACGRDTNTGELFF. The CDR3 DNA sequence: TGTGCTTGCGGAAGGGACACTAACACCGGGGAGCTGTTTTTT.

The chain joins TRBV10-2 to TRBJ2-5; 9 nucleotides agree with TRBD2. Germline lookup yields CDR1 WSHSY and CDR2 SAAADI. The length of the CDR3 is 17 residues. The V segment lost 1 base and the J segment 0 bases; nucleotides outside the gene matches: 6. As DNA, the CDR3 is TGCGCCAGCAGTGAGTGGGTTCTAGCGGGAAACCAAGAGACCCAGTACTTC. Protein: CASSEWVLAGNQETQYF.

The V call is TRBV7-2, the J call TRBJ2-7; TRBD1 is a possible D gene (6 bases). The germline gives CDR1 SGHTA, CDR2 FQGNSA. CDR3 length: 16 amino acids. V was shortened by 5 bases and J by 2 bases, with 19 bases between the two germline ends. The CDR3 sequence: CASSPDIGQTTYEQYF. The CDR3 region has the DNA TGTGCCAGCAGCCCCGATATAGGACAGACCACCTACGAGCAGTACTTC.

The chain has TRBV2 and TRBJ1-2; TRBD1 might be the D (5 bases). Germline V lookup: CDR1 SNHLY, CDR2 FYNNEI. CDR3 size: 14 residues. Deletions cut 3 bases from V and 6 bases from J, with 14 bases between. CDR3 in DNA: TGTGCCAGCAGTGATGTCGGGGGGATCAATGGCTACACCTTC. It encodes CASSDVGGINGYTF.

This sequence joins TRBV5-1 and TRBJ1-1, with TRBD1 matching over 8 bases. CDR3 size: 14 residues. Germline CDR1 SGHRS, CDR2 YFSETQ. Trimming took 4 bases from V and 5 from J; bases not matched to a gene: 7. The CDR3, as DNA: TGCGCCAGCAGCGACCAGGGGGCTGGAACTGAAGCTTTCTTT. It is translated as CASSDQGAGTEAFF. Using reference TRBV5-1 and TRBJ1-1 for the parts outside the CDR3, the full variable domain is KAGVTQTPRYLIKTRGQQVTLSCSPISGHRSVSWYQQTPGQGLQFLFEYFSETQRNKGNFPGRFSGRQFSNSRSEMNVSTLELGDSALYLCASSDQGAGTEAFFGQGTRLTVV.

The CDR3 DNA reads TGTGCCAGCAGTTCCGGGACAGGGGTGGCTGGCTACACCTTC. This sequence encodes CASSSGTGVAGYTF. The rearrangement joins TRBV2 to TRBJ1-2; 10 bases line up with TRBD1. There are 14 residues in the CDR3. Germline CDR1 is SNHLY and CDR2 is FYNNEI. The V segment lost 5 bases and the J segment 7 bases; nucleotides outside the gene matches: 7.

Concerning this clone: Other DNA sequences of this sample code for an identical CDR3. The rearrangement links TRBV5-1 to TRBJ2-6; tentatively, D is TRBD1 (6 bases). The CDR3 sequence is 15 residues long. Trimming took off 2 bases at V and 4 bases at J, with 10 bases between the two ends. Germline V gene lookup returns CDR1 SGHRS and CDR2 YFSETQ. CDR3 DNA sequence: TGCGCCAGCAGCTTACAGGGCACCGGGGCCAACGTCCTGACTTTC. Translated, it gives CASSLQGTGANVLTF.

The genes are TRBV13 and TRBJ1-1, with 7 bases fitting TRBD1. CDR3 length: 16 amino acids. After removal of 5 bases from V and 1 base from J, the junction contained 10 bases not matched to a gene. Germline CDR1 PRHDT, CDR2 FYEKMQ (reference sequence). The CDR3 spells CASSDHRGFENTEAFF. CDR3 coding DNA: TGTGCCAGCAGCGACCACAGGGGATTCGAGAACACTGAAGCTTTCTTT.

This chain joins TRBV7-9 and TRBJ1-5; D might be TRBD1 (5 bases). Germline lookup yields CDR1 SEHNR and CDR2 FQNEAQ (reference sequence). The CDR3 spans 14 residues. The germline V and J ends were trimmed by 5 bases and 5 bases, with 13 bases remaining between them. In DNA, the CDR3 is TGTGCCAGCAGCCGAGGGACTCACGATCAGCCCCAGCATTTT. This encodes CASSRGTHDQPQHF.

J is TRBJ1-4 and V is TRBV5-4; D possibly corresponds to TRBD1 (6 bases). The V gene lost 4 bases and the J gene lost 5 bases, with 18 bases spanning the gap. The CDR3 contains 16 residues. Germline CDR1 and CDR2: SGHNT and YYREEE (reference sequence). The CDR3 sequence is CASSPGQFRPNEKLFF. The CDR3 region has the DNA TGTGCCAGCAGCCCCGGACAGTTCCGTCCAAATGAAAAACTGTTTTTT.

This clone was detected ten times or more. V is TRBV5-1 and J is TRBJ2-7; D perhaps matches TRBD2 (6 bases). This CDR3 spans 15 amino acids. Trimming took 2 bases from V and 6 from J, leaving 18 bases between them. CDR1 and CDR2 from the germline V gene are SGHRS and YFSETQ. The CDR3: CASSLSKREQGEQYF. The DNA for the CDR3 is TGCGCCAGCAGCTTAAGTAAACGGGAGCAAGGCGAGCAGTACTTC. The entire variable domain, with the rest obtained from reference TRBV5-1 and TRBJ2-7, is as follows: KAGVTQTPRYLIKTRGQQVTLSCSPISGHRSVSWYQQTPGQGLQFLFEYFSETQRNKGNFPGRFSGRQFSNSRSEMNVSTLELGDSALYLCASSLSKREQGEQYFGPGTRLTVT.

The chain has TRBV5-1 and TRBJ2-7, with D possibly matching TRBD1 (6 bases). Trimming removed 2 bases at V and 0 bases at J, with 12 bases between. The CDR3 has 15 residues. Germline assignment: CDR1 SGHRS and CDR2 YFSETQ. The CDR3 DNA reads as TGCGCCAGCAGCTTACAGGGATTCCCCTCCTACGAGCAGTACTTC. Its protein is CASSLQGFPSYEQYF. Looking up the rest from reference TRBV5-1 and TRBJ2-7 gives the full variable domain: KAGVTQTPRYLIKTRGQQVTLSCSPISGHRSVSWYQQTPGQGLQFLFEYFSETQRNKGNFPGRFSGRQFSNSRSEMNVSTLELGDSALYLCASSLQGFPSYEQYFGPGTRLTVT.

The chain recombines TRBV3-1 (or the pseudogene TRBV3-2) with TRBJ2-7, with unresolved D. The germline V gene has CDR1 LGHDT and CDR2 YNNKEL (reference sequence). The V end lost 4 bases, the J end lost 6 bases, and 22 bases lay between the germline ends. The CDR3 consists of 16 residues. CDR3 amino acids: CASSRTRALEVGEQYF. The CDR3 nucleotides read TGTGCCAGCAGCCGCACTCGAGCACTCGAAGTTGGCGAGCAGTACTTC.

This chain uses TRBV30 with TRBJ2-3; possible D gene TRBD1, 6 bases. Germline lookup yields CDR1 GTSNPN and CDR2 SVGIG (reference sequence). V lost 4 bases and J 0 bases, leaving 11 bases between the germline ends. The CDR3 covers 14 residues. Here the CDR3 DNA reads TGTGCCTGGAATTCAGGGGCCAGCACAGATACGCAGTATTTT. Its translation: CAWNSGASTDTQYF.

This clone was found once. V and J are TRBV24-1 and TRBJ2-1; the match to TRBD2 covers 8 bases. This CDR3 comprises 15 residues. CDR1 and CDR2 from the germline V gene are KGHDR and SFDVKD. The V and J ends lost 5 bases and 5 bases, in that order; junction bases with no gene match: 7. CDR3 in amino acids: CATSVGGGTNNEQFF. DNA for the CDR3: TGTGCCACCAGTGTAGGCGGGGGGACCAACAATGAGCAGTTCTTC.